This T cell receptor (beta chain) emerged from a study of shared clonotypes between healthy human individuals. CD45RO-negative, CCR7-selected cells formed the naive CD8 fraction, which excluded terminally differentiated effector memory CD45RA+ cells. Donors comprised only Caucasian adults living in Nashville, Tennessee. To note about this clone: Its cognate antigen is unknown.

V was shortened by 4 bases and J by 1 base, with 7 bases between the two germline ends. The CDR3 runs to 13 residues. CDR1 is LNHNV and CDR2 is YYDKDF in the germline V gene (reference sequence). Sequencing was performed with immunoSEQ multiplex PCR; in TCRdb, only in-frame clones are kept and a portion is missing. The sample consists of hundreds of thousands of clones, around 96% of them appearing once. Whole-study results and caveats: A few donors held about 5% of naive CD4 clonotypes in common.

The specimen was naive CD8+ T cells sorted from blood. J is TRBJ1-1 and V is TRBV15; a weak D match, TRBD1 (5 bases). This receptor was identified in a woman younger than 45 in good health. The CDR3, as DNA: TGTGCCACCAGCACAACAGGGAACACTGAAGCTTTCTTT. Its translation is CATSTTGNTEAFF.